The present T cell receptor beta chain was sequenced within a study of blood T cell repertoires in COVID-19. The wider study: The cDNA or gDNA used as material had been derived from T cells, B-cell-depleted T cells, or PBMCs.

Seattle participants joined during active infection and were tracked over time. In the source study's methods: Estimation of nucleated cell counts was performed using reference gene primer amplification. Method: immunoSEQ multiplex PCR; TCRdb's copy keeps in-frame clones and lacks some. V and J calls and clone size follow that table, whereas D and trimming were derived from the DNA. The sample holds approximately 280,000 clones, about 93% seen once. CDR1 is MNHEY and CDR2 is SVGAGI in the germline V gene. There are 14 residues in the CDR3. V was cut by 2 bases and J by 3 bases, with 10 bases left in between.

This TCR was recovered from a woman aged 25 to 45 with COVID-19, enrolled during active disease. The rearrangement uses TRBV6-5 and TRBJ2-5, with D tentatively TRBD2 (5 bases). The sample consisted of peripheral blood. DNA for the CDR3: TGTGCCAGCAGTTACGTCGGGGTCGAAGAGACCCAGTACTTC. Translated: CASSYVGVEETQYF.